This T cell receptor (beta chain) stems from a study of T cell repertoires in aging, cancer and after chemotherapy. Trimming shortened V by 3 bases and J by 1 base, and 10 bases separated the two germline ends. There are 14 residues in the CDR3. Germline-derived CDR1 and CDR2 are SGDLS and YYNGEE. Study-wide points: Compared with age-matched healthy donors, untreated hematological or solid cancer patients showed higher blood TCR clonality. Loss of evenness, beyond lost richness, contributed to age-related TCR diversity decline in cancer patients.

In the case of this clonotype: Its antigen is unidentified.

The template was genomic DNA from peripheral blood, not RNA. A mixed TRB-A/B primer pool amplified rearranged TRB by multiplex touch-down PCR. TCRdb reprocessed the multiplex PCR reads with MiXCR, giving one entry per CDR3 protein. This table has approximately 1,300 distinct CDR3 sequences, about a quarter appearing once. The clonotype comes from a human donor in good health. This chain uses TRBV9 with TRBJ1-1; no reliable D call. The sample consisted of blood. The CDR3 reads CASSGTARNTEAFF. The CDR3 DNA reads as TGTGCCAGCAGCGGAACGGCCAGGAACACTGAAGCTTTCTTT.